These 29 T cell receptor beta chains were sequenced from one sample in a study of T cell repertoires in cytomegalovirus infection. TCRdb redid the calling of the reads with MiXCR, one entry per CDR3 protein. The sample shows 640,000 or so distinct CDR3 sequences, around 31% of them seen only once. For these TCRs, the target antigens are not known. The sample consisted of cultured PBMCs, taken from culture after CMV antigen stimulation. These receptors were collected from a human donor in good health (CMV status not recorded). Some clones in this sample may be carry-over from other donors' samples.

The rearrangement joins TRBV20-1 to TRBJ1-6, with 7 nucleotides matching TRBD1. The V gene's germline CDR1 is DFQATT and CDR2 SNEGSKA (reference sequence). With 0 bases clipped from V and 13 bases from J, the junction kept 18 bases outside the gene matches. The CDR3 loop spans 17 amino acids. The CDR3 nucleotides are TGCAGTGCTAGAGATTTCCTGGACAGGCCAGGTTCCGAGCCCCTCCACTTT. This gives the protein CSARDFLDRPGSEPLHF.

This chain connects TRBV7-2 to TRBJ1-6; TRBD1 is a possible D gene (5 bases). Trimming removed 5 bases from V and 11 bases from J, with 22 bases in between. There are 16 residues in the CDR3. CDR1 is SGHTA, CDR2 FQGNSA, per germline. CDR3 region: CASSPARGVGGPPLHF. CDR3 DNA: TGTGCCAGCAGCCCCGCGCGGGGGGTGGGAGGTCCACCCCTCCACTTT.

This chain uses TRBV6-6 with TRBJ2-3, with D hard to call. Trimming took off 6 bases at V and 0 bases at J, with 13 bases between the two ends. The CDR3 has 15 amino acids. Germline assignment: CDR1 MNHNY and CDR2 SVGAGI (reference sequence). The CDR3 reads CASSSTLRSTDTQYF. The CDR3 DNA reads TGTGCCAGCAGCTCCACCCTACGTAGCACAGATACGCAGTATTTT.

In nucleotides, the CDR3 is TGTGCCAGCAGCCCCGCGGGCAGGGAAGGGTATGGCTACACCTTC. Translation gives CASSPAGREGYGYTF. The chain recombines TRBV6-5 with TRBJ1-2, with TRBD1 as a possible D gene (5 bases). Germline V gene data show CDR1 as MNHEY and CDR2 as SVGAGI. CDR3 length: 15 amino acids. V was trimmed by 6 bases and J by 5 bases, leaving 19 bases between them.

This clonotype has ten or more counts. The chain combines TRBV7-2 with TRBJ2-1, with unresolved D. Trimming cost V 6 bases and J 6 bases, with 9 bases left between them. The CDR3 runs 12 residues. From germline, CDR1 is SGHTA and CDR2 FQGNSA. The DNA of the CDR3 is TGTGCCAGCAGTGTAGGGTTCAATGAGCAGTTCTTC. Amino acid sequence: CASSVGFNEQFF.

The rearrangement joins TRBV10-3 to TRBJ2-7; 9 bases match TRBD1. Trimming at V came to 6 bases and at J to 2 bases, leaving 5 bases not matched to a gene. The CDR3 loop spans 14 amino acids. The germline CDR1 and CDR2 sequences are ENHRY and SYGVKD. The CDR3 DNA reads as TGTGCCATCAGCGGACAGGGGAGGACCTACGAGCAGTACTTC. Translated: CAISGQGRTYEQYF.

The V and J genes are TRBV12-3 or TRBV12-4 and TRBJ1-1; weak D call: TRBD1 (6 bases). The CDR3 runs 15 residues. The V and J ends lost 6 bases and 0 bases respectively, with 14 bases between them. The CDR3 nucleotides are TGTGCCAGCAGAAACCGGGACAACGTGAACACTGAAGCTTTCTTT. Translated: CASRNRDNVNTEAFF.

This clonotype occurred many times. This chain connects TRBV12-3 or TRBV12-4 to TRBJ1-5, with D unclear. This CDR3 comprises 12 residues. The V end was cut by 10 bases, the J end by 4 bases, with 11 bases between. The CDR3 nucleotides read TGTGCCACCGCCAAACAAAATCAGCCCCAGCATTTT. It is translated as CATAKQNQPQHF.

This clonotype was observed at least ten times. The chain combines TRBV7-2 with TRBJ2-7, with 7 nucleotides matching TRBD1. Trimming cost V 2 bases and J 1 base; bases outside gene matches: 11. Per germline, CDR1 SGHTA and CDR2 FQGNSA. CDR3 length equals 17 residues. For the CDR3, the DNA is TGTGCCAGCAGCTTATACCCTTTGAACAGGGGATCCTACGAGCAGTACTTC. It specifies CASSLYPLNRGSYEQYF.

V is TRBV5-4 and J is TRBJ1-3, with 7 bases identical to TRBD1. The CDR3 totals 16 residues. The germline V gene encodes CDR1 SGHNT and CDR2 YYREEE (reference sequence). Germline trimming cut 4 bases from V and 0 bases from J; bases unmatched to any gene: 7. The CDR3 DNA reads TGTGCCAGCAGCCAAACGACAGGGCCCTCTGGAAACACCATATATTTT. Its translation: CASSQTTGPSGNTIYF.

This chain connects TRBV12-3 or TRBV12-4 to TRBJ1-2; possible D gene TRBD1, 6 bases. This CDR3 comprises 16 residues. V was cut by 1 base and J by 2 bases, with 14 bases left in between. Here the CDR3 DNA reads TGTGCCAGCAGTTTAGGGCCCTGGACAGCCAACTATGGCTACACCTTC. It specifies CASSLGPWTANYGYTF.

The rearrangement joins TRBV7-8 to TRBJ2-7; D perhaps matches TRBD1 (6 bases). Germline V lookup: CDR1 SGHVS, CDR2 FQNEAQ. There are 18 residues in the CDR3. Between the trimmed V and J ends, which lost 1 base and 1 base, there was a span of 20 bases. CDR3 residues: CASSLVGTGIQLSYEQYF. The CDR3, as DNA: TGTGCCAGCAGCTTAGTGGGCACAGGGATCCAACTGTCCTACGAGCAGTACTTC.

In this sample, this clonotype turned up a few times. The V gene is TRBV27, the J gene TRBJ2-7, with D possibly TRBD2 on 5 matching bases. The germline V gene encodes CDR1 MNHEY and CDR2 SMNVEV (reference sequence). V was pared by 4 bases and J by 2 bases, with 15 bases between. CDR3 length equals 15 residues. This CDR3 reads CASSSPTRATYEQYF. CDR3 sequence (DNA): TGTGCCAGCAGTTCTCCTACTAGGGCCACCTACGAGCAGTACTTC.

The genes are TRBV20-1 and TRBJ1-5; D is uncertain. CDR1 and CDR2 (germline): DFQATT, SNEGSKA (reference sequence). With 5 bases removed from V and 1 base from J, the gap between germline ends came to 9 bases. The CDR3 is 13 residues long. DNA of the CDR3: TGCAGTGCTCCCGGGCCCAGCAATCAGCCCCAGCATTTT. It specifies CSAPGPSNQPQHF.

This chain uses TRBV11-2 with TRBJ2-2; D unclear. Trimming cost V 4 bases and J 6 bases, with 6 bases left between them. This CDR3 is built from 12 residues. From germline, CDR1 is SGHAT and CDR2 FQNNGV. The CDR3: CASSYLAGELFF. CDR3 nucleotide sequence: TGTGCCAGCAGCTACCTAGCCGGGGAGCTGTTTTTT.

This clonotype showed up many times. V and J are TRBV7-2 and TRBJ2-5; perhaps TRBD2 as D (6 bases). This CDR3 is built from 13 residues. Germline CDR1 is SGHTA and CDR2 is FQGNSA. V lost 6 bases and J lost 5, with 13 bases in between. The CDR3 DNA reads TGTGCCAGCAGTTTTTCGGGGGAGGAGACCCAGTACTTC. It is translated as CASSFSGEETQYF.

CDR3: CASSLAQGTPGELFF. In DNA, the CDR3 is TGCGCCAGCAGCTTGGCGCAGGGGACCCCCGGGGAGCTGTTTTTT. The rearrangement joins TRBV5-1 to TRBJ2-2, with D perhaps TRBD1 (6 bases). This CDR3 comprises 15 residues. Germline CDR1 is SGHRS and CDR2 is YFSETQ. Trimming removed 0 bases at V and 6 bases at J, with 12 bases between. The full variable domain, completed using reference TRBV5-1 and TRBJ2-2, is KAGVTQTPRYLIKTRGQQVTLSCSPISGHRSVSWYQQTPGQGLQFLFEYFSETQRNKGNFPGRFSGRQFSNSRSEMNVSTLELGDSALYLCASSLAQGTPGELFFGEGSRLTVL.

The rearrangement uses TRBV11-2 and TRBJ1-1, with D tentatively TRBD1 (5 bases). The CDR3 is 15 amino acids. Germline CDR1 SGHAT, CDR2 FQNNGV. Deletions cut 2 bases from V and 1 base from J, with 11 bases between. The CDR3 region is CASSLMRGGNTEAFF. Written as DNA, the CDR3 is TGTGCCAGCAGCTTAATGAGGGGTGGGAACACTGAAGCTTTCTTT. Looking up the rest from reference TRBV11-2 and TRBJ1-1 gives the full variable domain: EAGVAQSPRYKIIEKRQSVAFWCNPISGHATLYWYQQILGQGPKLLIQFQNNGVVDDSQLPKDRFSAERLKGVDSTLKIQPAKLEDSAVYLCASSLMRGGNTEAFFGQGTRLTVV.

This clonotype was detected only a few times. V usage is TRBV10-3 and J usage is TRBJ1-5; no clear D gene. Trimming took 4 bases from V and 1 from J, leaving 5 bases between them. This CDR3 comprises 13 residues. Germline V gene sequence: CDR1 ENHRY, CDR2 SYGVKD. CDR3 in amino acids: CAISGGSNQPQHF. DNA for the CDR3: TGTGCCATCAGTGGCGGGAGCAATCAGCCCCAGCATTTT.

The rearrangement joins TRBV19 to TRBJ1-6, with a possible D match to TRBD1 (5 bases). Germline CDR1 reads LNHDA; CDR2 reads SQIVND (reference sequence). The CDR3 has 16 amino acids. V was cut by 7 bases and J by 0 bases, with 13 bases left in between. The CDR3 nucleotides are TGTGCCAGTACCCCCGGGGCGGCCTCCTATAATTCACCCCTCCACTTT. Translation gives CASTPGAASYNSPLHF.

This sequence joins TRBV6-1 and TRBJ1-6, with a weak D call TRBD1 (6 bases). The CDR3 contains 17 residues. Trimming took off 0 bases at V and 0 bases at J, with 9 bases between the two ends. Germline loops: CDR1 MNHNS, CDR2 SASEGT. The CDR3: CASSEAGGLSYNSPLHF. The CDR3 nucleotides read TGTGCCAGCAGTGAAGCTGGGGGGCTCTCCTATAATTCACCCCTCCACTTT.

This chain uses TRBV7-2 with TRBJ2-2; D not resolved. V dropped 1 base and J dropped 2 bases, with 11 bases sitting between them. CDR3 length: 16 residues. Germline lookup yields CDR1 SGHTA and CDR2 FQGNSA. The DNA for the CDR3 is TGTGCCAGCAGCTTAGAACGGCGGACCAACACCGGGGAGCTGTTTTTT. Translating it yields CASSLERRTNTGELFF.

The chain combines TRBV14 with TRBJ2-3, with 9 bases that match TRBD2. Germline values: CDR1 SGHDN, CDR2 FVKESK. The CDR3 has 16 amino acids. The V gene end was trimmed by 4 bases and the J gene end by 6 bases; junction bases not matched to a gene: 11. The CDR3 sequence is CASSLNGGGAWDTQYF. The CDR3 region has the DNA TGTGCCAGCAGCCTGAATGGCGGGGGGGCGTGGGATACGCAGTATTTT.

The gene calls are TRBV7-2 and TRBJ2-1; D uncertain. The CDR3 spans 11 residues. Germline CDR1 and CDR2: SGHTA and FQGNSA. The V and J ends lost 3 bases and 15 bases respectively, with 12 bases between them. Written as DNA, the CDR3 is TGTGCCAGCAGCTTGGGAATTCATCCGTTCTTC. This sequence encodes CASSLGIHPFF.

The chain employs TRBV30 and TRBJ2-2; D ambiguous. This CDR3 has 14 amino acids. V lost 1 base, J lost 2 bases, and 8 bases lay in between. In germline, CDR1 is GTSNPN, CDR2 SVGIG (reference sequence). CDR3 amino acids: CAWSAAVNTGELFF. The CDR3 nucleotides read TGTGCCTGGAGTGCGGCGGTTAACACCGGGGAGCTGTTTTTT.

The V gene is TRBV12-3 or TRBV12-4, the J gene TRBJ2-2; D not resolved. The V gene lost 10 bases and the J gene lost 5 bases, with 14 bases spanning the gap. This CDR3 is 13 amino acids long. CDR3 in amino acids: CATQPFLTGELFF. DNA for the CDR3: TGTGCCACCCAGCCCTTTTTAACCGGGGAGCTGTTTTTT.

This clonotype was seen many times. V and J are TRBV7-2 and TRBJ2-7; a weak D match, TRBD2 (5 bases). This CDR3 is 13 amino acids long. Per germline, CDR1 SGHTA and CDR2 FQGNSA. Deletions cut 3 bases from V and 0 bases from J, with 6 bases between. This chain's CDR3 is CASSFRGSYEQYF. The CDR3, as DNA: TGTGCCAGCAGCTTCCGGGGCTCCTACGAGCAGTACTTC.

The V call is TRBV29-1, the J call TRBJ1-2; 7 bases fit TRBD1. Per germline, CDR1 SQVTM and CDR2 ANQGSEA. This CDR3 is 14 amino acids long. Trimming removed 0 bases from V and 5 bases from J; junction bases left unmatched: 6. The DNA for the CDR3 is TGCAGCGTTGAAGACCGGGACAGACCGTATGGCTACACCTTC. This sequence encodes CSVEDRDRPYGYTF.

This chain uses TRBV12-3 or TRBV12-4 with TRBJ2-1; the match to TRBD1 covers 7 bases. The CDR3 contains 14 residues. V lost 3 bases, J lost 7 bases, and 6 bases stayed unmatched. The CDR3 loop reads CASSFGTALNEQFF. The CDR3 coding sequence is TGTGCCAGCAGTTTCGGGACAGCACTTAATGAGCAGTTCTTC.